This record looks at one TCR beta chain sequence and its context. This sample was taken from a study of T cell changes during pregnancy in multiple sclerosis. The CDR3 is 16 amino acids. CDR1 is WSHSY, CDR2 SAAADI, per germline. The ends lost 4 bases at V and 6 bases at J; junction bases unmatched: 12. Profiled with immunoSEQ multiplex PCR; TCRdb holds only in-frame clones, not every one. The sample holds some 64,000 clones, approximately 90% seen once. This TCR derives from a female donor with multiple sclerosis, enrolled in a pregnancy study. This chain links TRBV10-2 with TRBJ1-2, with 9 bases identical to TRBD1. The sample in question was peripheral blood, obtained after pregnancy. As DNA, the CDR3 is TGCGCCAGCAGTGGGACGGACAGGGGAGAAGGCGATGGCTACACCTTC. It specifies CASSGTDRGEGDGYTF.